These T cell receptor beta chains were read from a single sample in a study of T cells after yellow fever vaccination. One entry per CDR3 protein, called by TCRdb with MiXCR from the 5' RACE reads. The top ten clones hold around a sixth of a sample with 620,000 or so distinct CDR3 sequences, roughly a sixth of them seen once. This specimen consisted of PBMCs, obtained 5 days after the first yellow fever vaccination. These receptors all stem from a man between 18 and 29 years old who received the YFV17D yellow fever vaccine. Each CDR3 is given with its conserved first and last residue. The D gene is left open where the match is weak. A clone size is listed for some rows: how often the clone was seen (once, few, many), or a class if it is expanded.

j_call v_call clone_size d_call cdr3_nt cdr3_aa
TRBJ2-7 TRBV7-2 few - TGTGCCAGCAGCATCCGGGACCTCGACTACGAGCAGTACTTC CASSIRDLDYEQYF
TRBJ2-7 TRBV12-3/TRBV12-4 few TRBD2 TGTGCCAGCAGCCCCGGGCGGGGGGCGTACGAGCAGTACTTC CASSPGRGAYEQYF
TRBJ2-1 TRBV12-3/TRBV12-4 - - TGTGCCAGCAGCCCCGGGACCGAGGCCTCCAATGAGCAGTTCTTC CASSPGTEASNEQFF
TRBJ2-7 TRBV5-6 - TRBD2 TGTGCCAGCAGCTTTAGCGGGGCCCACGAGCAGTACTTC CASSFSGAHEQYF
TRBJ2-5 TRBV7-2 - TRBD2 TGTGCCAGCAGCTTAGGACTAGCGCGGGGGCCAGAGACCCAGTACTTC CASSLGLARGPETQYF
TRBJ2-1 TRBV2 few - TGTGCCAGCATTCGGAGCGATGAGCAGTTCTTC CASIRSDEQFF
TRBJ1-6 TRBV18 many - TGTGCCAGCTCACCACCGGGTGGTAATTCACCCCTCCACTTT CASSPPGGNSPLHF
TRBJ2-1 TRBV12-3/TRBV12-4 - TRBD2 TGTGCCAGCAGTTTAGGACCGGGACTAACAAACAATGAGCAGTTCTTC CASSLGPGLTNNEQFF
TRBJ1-1 TRBV4-1 few - TGCGCCAGCAGCCTTCACAGGGAGGACACTGAAGCTTTCTTT CASSLHREDTEAFF
TRBJ1-5 TRBV5-1 many - TGTGCCAGCAGTTTAGGAGGGGCCCAGCCCCAGCATTTT CASSLGGAQPQHF
TRBJ2-3 TRBV5-1 few - TGCGCCAGCAGCCTAGGACGGGTTGGAGGGGATACGCAGTATTTT CASSLGRVGGDTQYF